This entry is about one T cell receptor beta chain. The antigen is undetermined. Naive CD8 cells, CD45RO-negative and positively selected for CCR7, excluded terminally differentiated effector memory CD45RA+ cells. The data were obtained in a study of shared clonotypes between healthy human individuals. Whole-study results and caveats: The study found lower generation probabilities in non-shared clonotypes than in those shared by all four donors.

Looked up from germline, CDR1 is SGHVS and CDR2 is FNYEAQ. J was trimmed by 4 bases and V by 5 bases; bases with no gene match: 12. The CDR3 consists of 16 residues. Sequencing used immunoSEQ multiplex PCR; TCRdb keeps in-frame clones, though not all of them. The sample consists of 550,000 to 600,000 clones, roughly 98% of them appearing once. V is TRBV7-6 and J is TRBJ2-7, with TRBD1 matching over 9 bases. Input material: naive CD8+ T cells sorted from blood. This receptor was identified in a man aged 25 to 40 in good health. The DNA for the CDR3 is TGTGCCAGCAGCCAAGAGGGCGGGACAGGGATATACGAGCAGTACTTC. It yields the protein CASSQEGGTGIYEQYF.